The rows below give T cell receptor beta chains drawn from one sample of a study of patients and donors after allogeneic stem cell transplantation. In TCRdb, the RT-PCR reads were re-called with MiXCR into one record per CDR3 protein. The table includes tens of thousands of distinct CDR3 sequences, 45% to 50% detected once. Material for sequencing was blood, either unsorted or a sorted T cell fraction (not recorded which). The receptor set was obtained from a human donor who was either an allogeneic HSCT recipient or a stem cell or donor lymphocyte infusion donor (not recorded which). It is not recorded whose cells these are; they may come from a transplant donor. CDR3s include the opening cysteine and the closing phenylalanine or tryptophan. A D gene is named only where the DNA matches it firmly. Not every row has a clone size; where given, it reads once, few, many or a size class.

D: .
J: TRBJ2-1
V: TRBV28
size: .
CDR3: CAIQGRPYNEQFF
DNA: TGTGCCATTCAGGGGCGCCCCTACAATGAGCAGTTCTTC

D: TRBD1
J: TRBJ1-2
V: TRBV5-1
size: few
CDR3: CASSLTEKGQAANYGYTF
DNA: TGCGCCAGCAGCTTGACCGAAAAAGGACAGGCAGCTAACTATGGCTACACCTTC

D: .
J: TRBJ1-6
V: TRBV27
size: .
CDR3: CASSSTFPEDYNSPLHF
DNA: TGTGCCAGCAGCAGCACCTTTCCGGAGGACTATAATTCACCCCTCCACTTT

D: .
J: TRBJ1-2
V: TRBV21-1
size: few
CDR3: CASIGTPADRGCFYGYTF
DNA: TGTGCCAGCATTGGGACTCCCGCTGACAGGGGCTGTTTCTATGGCTACACCTTC

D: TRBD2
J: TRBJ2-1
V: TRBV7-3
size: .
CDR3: CASSFPGTSGGYEQFF
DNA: TGTGCCAGCAGCTTCCCTGGGACTAGCGGGGGCTATGAGCAGTTCTTC

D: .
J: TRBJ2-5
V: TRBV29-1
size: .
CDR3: CSVEKAFGVETQYF
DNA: TGCAGCGTTGAGAAAGCCTTTGGGGTAGAGACCCAGTACTTC

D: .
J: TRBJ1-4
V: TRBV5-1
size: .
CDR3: CASSPIRATNEKLFF
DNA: TGCGCCAGCAGCCCCATCAGAGCAACTAATGAAAAACTGTTTTTT

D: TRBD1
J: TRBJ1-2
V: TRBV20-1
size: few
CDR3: CSAGTGPFYGYTF
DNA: TGCAGTGCCGGGACAGGGCCTTTCTATGGCTACACCTTC

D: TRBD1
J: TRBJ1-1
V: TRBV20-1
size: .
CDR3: CSARDGRGRKAFF
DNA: TGCAGTGCTAGAGATGGGAGGGGGCGGAAAGCTTTCTTT

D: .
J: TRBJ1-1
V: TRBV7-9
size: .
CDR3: CASVPTGITNTEAFF
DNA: TGTGCCAGCGTCCCGACAGGCATCACGAACACTGAAGCTTTCTTT

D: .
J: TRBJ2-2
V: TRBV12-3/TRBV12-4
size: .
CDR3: CASSLYWGANTGELFF
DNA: TGTGCCAGCAGTCTTTATTGGGGAGCGAACACCGGGGAGCTGTTTTTT

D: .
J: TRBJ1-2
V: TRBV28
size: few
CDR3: CASSFTGQASNYGYTF
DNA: TGTGCCAGCAGTTTCACAGGACAAGCAAGTAACTATGGCTACACCTTC

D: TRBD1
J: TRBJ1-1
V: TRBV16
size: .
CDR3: CASSLGQGSDTEAFF
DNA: TGTGCCAGCAGTCTAGGACAGGGGTCGGACACTGAAGCTTTCTTT

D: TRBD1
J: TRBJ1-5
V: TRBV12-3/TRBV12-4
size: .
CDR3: CASTQDRLGQPQHF
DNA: TGTGCCAGCACCCAGGACAGGTTGGGTCAGCCCCAGCATTTT

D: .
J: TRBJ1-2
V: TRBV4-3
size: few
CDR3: CASSQDGSFNYGYTF
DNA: TGCGCCAGCAGCCAAGATGGAAGTTTTAACTATGGCTACACCTTC

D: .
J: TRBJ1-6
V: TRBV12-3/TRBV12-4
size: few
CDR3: CASSIGSPLHF
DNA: TGTGCCAGTTCTATCGGATCACCCCTCCACTTT

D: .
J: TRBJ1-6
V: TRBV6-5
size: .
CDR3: CASSGNIQPRSPLHF
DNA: TGTGCCAGCAGTGGAAACATCCAACCGAGATCACCCCTCCACTTT

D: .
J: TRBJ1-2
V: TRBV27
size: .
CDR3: CASKGASYGYTF
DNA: TGTGCCAGCAAAGGGGCGTCCTATGGCTACACCTTC

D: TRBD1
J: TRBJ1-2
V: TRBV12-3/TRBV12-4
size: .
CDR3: CASSLVDRGNYGYTF
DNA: TGTGCCAGCAGTTTAGTGGACAGGGGTAACTATGGCTACACCTTC

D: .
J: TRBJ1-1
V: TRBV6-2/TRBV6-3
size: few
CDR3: CASRLTWVSTEAFF
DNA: TGTGCCAGCAGACTCACGTGGGTTTCCACTGAAGCTTTCTTT

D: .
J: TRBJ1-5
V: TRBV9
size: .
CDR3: CASSVSSNQPQHF
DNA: TGTGCCAGCAGCGTGAGCAGCAATCAGCCCCAGCATTTT

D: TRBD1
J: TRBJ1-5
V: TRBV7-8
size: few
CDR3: CASSLSLGQGGINQPQHF
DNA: TGTGCCAGCAGCTTATCTTTAGGACAGGGTGGTATTAATCAGCCCCAGCATTTT

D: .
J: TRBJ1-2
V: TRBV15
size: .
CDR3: CATSQKTQGIFNYGYTF
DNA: TGTGCCACCAGTCAGAAGACGCAGGGGATATTTAACTATGGCTACACCTTC

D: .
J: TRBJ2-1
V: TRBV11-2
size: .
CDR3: CASSYYGGVDEQFF
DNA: TGTGCCAGCAGCTACTATGGCGGGGTGGATGAGCAGTTCTTC

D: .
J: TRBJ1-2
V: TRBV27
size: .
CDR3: CASSLRGGPYGYTF
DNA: TGTGCCAGCAGCCTCCGGGGGGGTCCCTATGGCTACACCTTC

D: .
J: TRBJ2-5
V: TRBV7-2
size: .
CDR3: CASSLGGAQETQYF
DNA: TGTGCCAGCAGCTTGGGCGGGGCGCAAGAGACCCAGTACTTC

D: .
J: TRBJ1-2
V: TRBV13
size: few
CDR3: CASSPAPRGYTF
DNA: TGTGCCAGCAGCCCCGCCCCCCGGGGCTACACCTTC

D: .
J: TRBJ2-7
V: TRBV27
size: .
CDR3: CASSLQGGGVTYEQYF
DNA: TGTGCCAGCAGTTTACAAGGTGGCGGGGTAACCTACGAGCAGTACTTC

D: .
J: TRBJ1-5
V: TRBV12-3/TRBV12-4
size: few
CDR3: CASSFRRSNQPQHF
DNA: TGTGCCAGCAGTTTCCGCCGTTCCAATCAGCCCCAGCATTTT

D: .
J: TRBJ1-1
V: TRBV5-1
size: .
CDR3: CASSWDAAAEAFF
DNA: TGCGCCAGCAGCTGGGACGCGGCGGCTGAAGCTTTCTTT

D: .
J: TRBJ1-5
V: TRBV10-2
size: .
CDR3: CASSSGTSFGDQPQHF
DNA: TGCGCCAGCAGTTCCGGGACCTCTTTTGGAGATCAGCCCCAGCATTTT

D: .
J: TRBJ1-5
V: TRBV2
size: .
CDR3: CASSEGEGLLQPQHF
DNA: TGTGCCAGCAGTGAGGGTGAGGGACTCTTGCAGCCCCAGCATTTT

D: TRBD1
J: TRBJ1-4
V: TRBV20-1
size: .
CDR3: CSANPGQGATNEKLFF
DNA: TGCAGTGCGAACCCGGGACAGGGGGCAACTAATGAAAAACTGTTTTTT

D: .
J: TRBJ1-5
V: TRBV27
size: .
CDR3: CASSLWADQPQHF
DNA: TGTGCCAGCAGTTTATGGGCAGATCAGCCCCAGCATTTT

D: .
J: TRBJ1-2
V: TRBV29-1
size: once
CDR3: CSVEWGDFGYGYTF
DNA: TGCAGCGTTGAATGGGGGGACTTTGGCTATGGCTACACCTTC

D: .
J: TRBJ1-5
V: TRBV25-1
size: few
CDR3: CASGGGFYQPQHF
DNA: TGTGCCAGCGGGGGGGGATTTTATCAGCCCCAGCATTTT

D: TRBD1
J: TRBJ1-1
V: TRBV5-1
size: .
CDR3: CASSANSRDRERRF
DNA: TGCGCCAGCAGCGCAAACTCCCGGGACAGGGAACGAAGATTT

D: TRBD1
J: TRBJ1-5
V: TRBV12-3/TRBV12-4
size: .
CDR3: CASSYWTGYHQPQHF
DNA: TGTGCCAGCAGCTACTGGACAGGGTATCATCAGCCCCAGCATTTT

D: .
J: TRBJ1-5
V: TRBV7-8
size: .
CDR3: CASSLEGYGNQPQHF
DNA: TGTGCCAGCAGCTTAGAAGGGTATGGCAATCAGCCCCAGCATTTT

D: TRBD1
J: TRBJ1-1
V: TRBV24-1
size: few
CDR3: CATRGTGAGEAFF
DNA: TGTGCCACCCGCGGGACAGGGGCGGGTGAAGCTTTCTTT

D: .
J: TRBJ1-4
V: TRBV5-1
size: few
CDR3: CASSSGQLNEKLFF
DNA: TGCGCCAGCAGCTCCGGACAGCTTAATGAAAAACTGTTTTTT

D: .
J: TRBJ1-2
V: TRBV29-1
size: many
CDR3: CSVSGLPGYGYTF
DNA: TGCAGCGTTTCAGGGCTGCCTGGCTATGGCTACACCTTC

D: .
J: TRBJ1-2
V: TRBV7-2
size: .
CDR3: CASSQEGIYYGYTF
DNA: TGTGCCAGCAGCCAAGAGGGGATTTACTATGGCTACACCTTC